This note documents a single TCR beta chain sequence. This sample was included in a study of technical replicates of blood from several donors. CDR1 and CDR2 (germline): SEHNR, FQNEAQ (reference sequence). This CDR3 region has 11 residues. Trimming left V 5 bases short and J 4 bases short, with 5 bases between. Profiling relied on immunoSEQ multiplex PCR, and the TCRdb table lists in-frame clones only, not all of them. This sample carries about 84,000 clones, 97% of them seen once, and the ten largest clones take more than 0.15%. The TCR originated in a human donor in good health. The V gene is TRBV7-9, the J gene TRBJ1-2; D unresolved. Sequenced: T cells isolated from PBMCs. The CDR3 DNA sequence: TGTGCCAGCAGCCTCCGCTATGGCTACACCTTC. Its translation: CASSLRYGYTF.